A single sample is the source of the 30 T cell receptor beta chains below, sequenced in a study of metastatic and nonmetastatic thyroid tumors. No treatment of any kind had been given to any patient before thyroid surgery. TCRdb called clones again from the PCR reads with MiXCR. The sample has about 16,000 clones; roughly 31% are singletons. The material sequenced was blood. The receptors were sampled from a female donor with papillary thyroid cancer or a benign thyroid nodule (not recorded which). Some clones in this sample may be carry-over from other donors' samples.

The chain links TRBV7-3 to TRBJ2-2; TRBD1 is a possible D gene (6 bases). CDR1 and CDR2 from the germline V gene are SGHTA and FQGTGA. CDR3 length: 15 amino acids. V lost 3 bases and J 4 bases, leaving 12 bases between the germline ends. This CDR3 reads CASSLLGGVTGELFF. The CDR3 DNA follows: TGTGCCAGCAGCTTGCTAGGGGGTGTCACCGGGGAGCTGTTTTTT. The complete variable domain, with remaining parts taken from reference TRBV7-3 and TRBJ2-2, reads GAGVSQTPSNKVTEKGKYVELRCDPISGHTALYWYRQSLGQGPEFLIYFQGTGAADDSGLPNDRFFAVRPEGSVSTLKIQRTERGDSAVYLCASSLLGGVTGELFFGEGSRLTVL.

This clone was recorded a few times. J is TRBJ2-7 and V is TRBV20-1, with TRBD2 matching over 8 bases. Per the germline V gene, CDR1 is DFQATT and CDR2 is SNEGSKA (reference sequence). The V gene end was trimmed by 5 bases and the J gene end by 6 bases; junction bases not matched to a gene: 12. The CDR3 has 14 residues. CDR3 residues: CSARSFSGTFEQYF. The CDR3 DNA reads as TGCAGTGCTCGGAGTTTTAGCGGGACCTTCGAGCAGTACTTC.

This chain links TRBV7-6 with TRBJ2-5; the match to TRBD1 covers 7 bases. The CDR3 sequence is 15 residues long. Per germline, CDR1 SGHVS and CDR2 FNYEAQ. V lost 0 bases, J lost 10 bases, and 11 bases stayed unmatched. CDR3 coding DNA: TGTGCCAGCAGCTTAGCGACAGGGCCCCTCGGTGACCAGTACTTC. Translating it yields CASSLATGPLGDQYF.

The sample holds a few counts of this clone. This chain joins TRBV27 and TRBJ2-3; 11 bases are a match to TRBD2. Germline V gene lookup returns CDR1 MNHEY and CDR2 SMNVEV (reference sequence). V lost 5 bases to trimming and J lost 1 base; unmatched junction nucleotides: 5. The CDR3 is 16 residues long. CDR3 DNA sequence: TGTGCCAGCAGTCCCCCGGGACTAGCGGGCACAGATACGCAGTATTTT. Its protein product is CASSPPGLAGTDTQYF.

In regard to this clone: Since a much larger clone is just one base distant, this may be a read error. J is TRBJ1-4 and V is TRBV15; D might be TRBD1 (6 bases). The length of the CDR3 is 13 residues. Germline V gives CDR1 LNHNV, CDR2 YYDKDF (reference sequence). The chain's CDR3 is CTSRRGRSEKLFF. The CDR3 DNA sequence: TGTACCAGCCGCCGGGGGCGCAGTGAAAAACTGTTTTTT.

The CDR3 sequence is CASASDIYTDTQYF. CDR3 DNA sequence: TGTGCCAGCGCATCTGATATTTACACAGATACGCAGTATTTT. The chain links TRBV9 to TRBJ2-3; no definite D call. The germline V and J ends were trimmed by 7 bases and 2 bases, with 14 bases remaining between them. Germline V CDR1 and CDR2: SGDLS, YYNGEE. This CDR3 has 14 amino acids.

By sample fraction, this clone is medium-sized. The chain is built from TRBV20-1 and TRBJ2-1; D remains unclear. The CDR3 sequence is 12 residues long. The V end lost 3 bases, the J end lost 5 bases, and 8 bases lay between the germline ends. Germline lookup yields CDR1 DFQATT and CDR2 SNEGSKA (reference sequence). CDR3 region: CSASSENNEQFF. CDR3 DNA sequence: TGCAGTGCTAGTTCCGAGAACAATGAGCAGTTCTTC.

This clone was detected many times. V gene TRBV5-6 combines with J gene TRBJ1-4; possibly TRBD1 for D (5 bases). With 2 bases removed from V and 10 bases from J, the gap between germline ends came to 12 bases. Germline CDR1 reads SGHDT; CDR2 reads YYEEEE. This CDR3 has 13 amino acids. The CDR3 protein is CASSFGLQGKLFF. As DNA, the CDR3 is TGTGCCAGCAGCTTCGGACTGCAGGGAAAACTGTTTTTT.

Judged by abundance, this clone is medium-sized (0.01 to 0.1%). The chain recombines TRBV20-1 with TRBJ1-5, with D tentatively TRBD1 (5 bases). The CDR3 totals 12 residues. V was cut by 4 bases and J by 6 bases, with 10 bases left in between. Germline loops: CDR1 DFQATT, CDR2 SNEGSKA (reference sequence). The CDR3 region is CSATKGAQPQHF. In DNA, the CDR3 is TGCAGTGCTACCAAAGGGGCTCAGCCCCAGCATTTT.

This clone was picked up many times. V and J are TRBV7-9 and TRBJ1-3, with TRBD1 matching over 8 bases. The V and J ends lost 7 bases and 7 bases, in that order; junction bases with no gene match: 12. From germline, CDR1 is SEHNR and CDR2 FQNEAQ (reference sequence). The CDR3 length is 15 residues. The CDR3 is CASIQTGGVSNTIYF. In DNA form, the CDR3 reads TGTGCCAGCATCCAAACAGGGGGAGTGAGTAACACCATATATTTT.

This clone was detected many times. Written as DNA, the CDR3 is TGTGCCAGCAGCTACAGACAGGGGATGAACACTGAAGCTTTCTTT. This codes for CASSYRQGMNTEAFF. The chain links TRBV5-4 to TRBJ1-1; 8 bases map to TRBD1. V trimming: 3 bases; J trimming: 0 bases; junction bases outside the gene matches: 4. Germline loops: CDR1 SGHNT, CDR2 YYREEE (reference sequence). The CDR3 contains 15 residues.

To note about this clone: Relative to the germline gene, one junction end is altered; a read error may explain this. The chain couples TRBV16 to TRBJ1-2, with TRBD1 matching over 7 bases. CDR3 length equals 14 residues. Germline CDR1 reads KGHSY; CDR2 reads FQNENV. The CDR3 sequence is CASSPSLTGYGLSF. CDR3 coding DNA: TGTGCCAGCAGCCCTTCTCTGACAGGGTACGGCCTGTCCTTC. The whole variable domain, filled in from reference TRBV16 and TRBJ1-2, reads GEEVAQTPKHLVRGEGQKAKLYCAPIKGHSYVFWYQQVLKNEFKFLISFQNENVFDETGMPKERFSAKCLPNSPCSLEIQATKLEDSAVYFCASSPSLTGYGLSFGSGTRLTVV.

This chain joins TRBV28 and TRBJ1-2; TRBD1 is a possible D gene (5 bases). Germline CDR1 MDHEN, CDR2 SYDVKM. The length of the CDR3 is 14 residues. Trimming left V 6 bases short and J 5 bases short, with 16 bases between. DNA for the CDR3: TGTGCCAGCAGCGCGGGGGGGGTTGAGTATGGCTACACCTTC. It codes for CASSAGGVEYGYTF.

This chain links TRBV18 with TRBJ1-5; D is unresolved. Between the trimmed V and J ends, which lost 3 bases and 1 base, there was a span of 7 bases. The CDR3 totals 14 residues. Per the germline V gene, CDR1 is KGHSH and CDR2 is LQKENI. The CDR3 DNA follows: TGTGCCAGCTCACCGATGGGGAGCAATCAGCCCCAGCATTTT. Its translation: CASSPMGSNQPQHF. The variable domain in full, completed from reference TRBV18 and TRBJ1-5, reads NAGVMQNPRHLVRRRGQEARLRCSPMKGHSHVYWYRQLPEEGLKFMVYLQKENIIDESGMPKERFSAEFPKEGPSILRIQQVVRGDSAAYFCASSPMGSNQPQHFGDGTRLSIL.

By share of the sample, this clone is medium-sized (0.01 to 0.1%). V gene TRBV12-3 or TRBV12-4 combines with J gene TRBJ1-6; D is possibly TRBD1 (5 bases). This CDR3 region has 15 residues. Trimming cost V 3 bases and J 0 bases, with 6 bases left between them. This CDR3 is CASSLDISYNSPLHF. The CDR3 DNA sequence: TGTGCCAGCAGTTTGGACATCTCCTATAATTCACCCCTCCACTTT.

Ten or more counts support this clone. V usage is TRBV7-8 and J usage is TRBJ2-3, with no clear D. Germline V gene sequence: CDR1 SGHVS, CDR2 FQNEAQ. The V gene lost 1 base and the J gene lost 0 bases, with 2 bases spanning the gap. The CDR3 consists of 13 residues. The CDR3 DNA sequence: TGTGCCAGCAGCTTAGGCAGCACAGATACGCAGTATTTT. Translated, it gives CASSLGSTDTQYF.

This clone was counted between two and nine times. This sequence joins TRBV6-1 and TRBJ2-7, with D perhaps TRBD2 (6 bases). Germline assignment: CDR1 MNHNS and CDR2 SASEGT. Trimming took 8 bases from V and 0 from J, leaving 20 bases between them. The CDR3 is made up of 16 amino acids. For the CDR3, the DNA is TGTGCCAGCGCGCCCGGGACTCTGCTTTACTCCTACGAGCAGTACTTC. This gives the protein CASAPGTLLYSYEQYF.

This clone showed up many times. This may arise from a read error, as a much more abundant clone is one base away. This chain uses TRBV2 with TRBJ2-4; the D gene is possibly TRBD2 (5 bases). With 8 bases removed from V and 10 bases from J, the gap between germline ends came to 12 bases. Looked up from germline, CDR1 is SNHLY and CDR2 is FYNNEI. This CDR3 is built from 11 residues. The CDR3 here is CASLAGGIQYF. The DNA of the CDR3 is TGTGCCAGCCTGGCAGGAGGTATTCAGTACTTC.

The chain joins TRBV11-2 to TRBJ1-1; 8 nucleotides line up with TRBD1. CDR1 is SGHAT, CDR2 FQNNGV, per germline. V gave up 5 bases and J gave up 4 bases; unmatched junction bases: 9. The CDR3 has 15 residues. CDR3 residues: CASSDLGQGVTEAFF. The DNA of the CDR3 is TGTGCCAGCAGCGACCTCGGACAGGGTGTCACTGAAGCTTTCTTT. The full variable domain, rest sourced from reference TRBV11-2 and TRBJ1-1, is EAGVAQSPRYKIIEKRQSVAFWCNPISGHATLYWYQQILGQGPKLLIQFQNNGVVDDSQLPKDRFSAERLKGVDSTLKIQPAKLEDSAVYLCASSDLGQGVTEAFFGQGTRLTVV.

Many counts were recorded for this clone. Within the sample, other DNA sequences also encode this same CDR3. V gene TRBV4-2 combines with J gene TRBJ2-2; D gene unclear. V was cut by 0 bases and J by 3 bases, with 14 bases left in between. The germline V gene encodes CDR1 LGHNA and CDR2 YNFKEQ. The CDR3 totals 17 residues. CDR3 protein: CASSQEVDGSYTGELFF. The CDR3 DNA reads as TGTGCCAGCAGCCAAGAGGTTGACGGGTCCTACACCGGGGAGCTGTTTTTT.

This clone has a single count. The CDR3 reads CSARGDRASNQPQHF. CDR3 DNA: TGCAGTGCTAGAGGCGACAGGGCGAGCAATCAGCCCCAGCATTTT. The genes are TRBV20-1 and TRBJ1-5, with 7 bases that match TRBD1. J gave up 1 base and V 1 base, and 4 bases lay outside the gene matches. This CDR3 has 15 amino acids. Germline V gene sequence: CDR1 DFQATT, CDR2 SNEGSKA (reference sequence).

As DNA, the CDR3 is TGCGCCAGCAGCCAGGGTAATGGCTACACCTTC. Encoded protein: CASSQGNGYTF. The rearrangement uses TRBV4-1 and TRBJ1-2, with D unclear. The CDR3 runs 11 residues. Germline CDR1 reads MGHRA; CDR2 reads YSYEKL. V shed 3 bases and J shed 6 bases, with 5 bases lying between them.

This clone was observed at least ten times. This chain connects TRBV2 to TRBJ2-5, with no clear D. The CDR3 runs to 12 residues. V lost 4 bases and J lost 4, with 7 bases in between. Germline V gene sequence: CDR1 SNHLY, CDR2 FYNNEI. Here the CDR3 DNA reads TGTGCCAGCAGTGGGCAACGAGAGACCCAGTACTTC. The encoded protein is CASSGQRETQYF.

This clone was detected ten times or more. V and J are TRBV7-2 and TRBJ2-1; 7 bases agree with TRBD1. Looked up from germline, CDR1 is SGHTA and CDR2 is FQGNSA. This CDR3 is 16 amino acids long. Losses at the gene ends were 4 bases for V and 1 base for J; bases not matched to a gene: 7. CDR3 amino acids: CASSSYRGISYNEQFF. The CDR3 DNA reads as TGTGCCAGCAGCTCTTACAGGGGTATTTCCTACAATGAGCAGTTCTTC.

The rearrangement uses TRBV18 and TRBJ2-3; 11 bases align to TRBD2. This CDR3 has 16 residues. CDR1 and CDR2 (germline): KGHSH, LQKENI. V dropped 0 bases and J dropped 3; count of bases not matched to a gene: 2. CDR3 in amino acids: CASSPPGTSGTDTQYF. For the CDR3, the DNA is TGTGCCAGCTCACCACCCGGGACTAGCGGAACAGATACGCAGTATTTT.

This clone rates as medium-sized (0.01 to 0.1%). The chain employs TRBV9 and TRBJ2-7; 7 bases map to TRBD2. V shed 4 bases, J shed 5 bases, and the junction held 9 bases outside the gene matches. This CDR3 spans 14 amino acids. Germline V gene lookup returns CDR1 SGDLS and CDR2 YYNGEE. DNA for the CDR3: TGTGCCAGCAGCCCCACGACTAGCTATCACGAGCAGTACTTC. Its translation is CASSPTTSYHEQYF.

This clone has just a few counts. This chain links TRBV19 with TRBJ2-1; 8 nucleotides match TRBD1. V dropped 9 bases and J dropped 0; count of bases not matched to a gene: 10. This CDR3 contains 16 residues. CDR1 and CDR2 from the germline V gene are LNHDA and SQIVND (reference sequence). The CDR3 DNA reads as TGTGCCAGCAATAGAGGGACAGGAAGCTCCTACAATGAGCAGTTCTTC. This translates into CASNRGTGSSYNEQFF.

This clone appeared a few times. This may be a read error: a much more frequent sequence differs by one nucleotide. The chain links TRBV29-1 to TRBJ1-2, with a possible D match to TRBD1 (5 bases). V shed 7 bases and J shed 5 bases, with 11 bases lying between them. The germline V gene encodes CDR1 SQVTM and CDR2 ANQGSEA. This CDR3 region has 11 residues. The CDR3 region is CSGGVAYGYTF. The CDR3 DNA follows: TGCAGCGGGGGGGTGGCTTATGGCTACACCTTC. The full variable domain, completed using reference TRBV29-1 and TRBJ1-2, is SAVISQKPSRDICQRGTSLTIQCQVDSQVTMMFWYRQQPGQSLTLIATANQGSEATYESGFVIDKFPISRPNLTFSTLTVSNMSPEDSSIYLCSGGVAYGYTFGSGTRLTVV.

This clone is judged medium-sized. The chain has TRBV18 and TRBJ2-5, with 12 bases aligning to TRBD2. CDR3 length: 15 amino acids. The V and J ends lost 2 bases and 4 bases, in that order; junction bases with no gene match: 2. Germline loops: CDR1 KGHSH, CDR2 LQKENI. CDR3 bases: TGTGCCAGCTCACCAGGGACTAGCGGGCGAGAGACCCAGTACTTC. Translation gives CASSPGTSGRETQYF.

In the case of this clone: A read error may account for a junction end that differs from germline. V and J are TRBV5-4 and TRBJ1-2; possibly TRBD1 for D (5 bases). CDR3 length equals 15 residues. CDR1 and CDR2 from the germline V gene are SGHNT and YYREEE (reference sequence). The chain's CDR3 is CASSLGDDGTYGYTF. The CDR3 DNA sequence: TGTGCCAGCAGCTTGGGGGACGACGGCACCTATGGATACACCTTC.